The clone carrying this T cell receptor (beta chain) has only a few counts. The data originate from a study of blood T cell repertoires in COVID-19. Turning to the study itself: The study drew acute and convalescent COVID-19 samples from the United States, Italy and Spain. PBMCs, B-cell-depleted T cells, or T cells provided the cDNA or gDNA that made up the material.

Between the trimmed V and J ends, which lost 0 bases and 3 bases, there was a span of 6 bases. This CDR3 region has 13 residues. Germline V gene lookup returns CDR1 SGDLS and CDR2 YYNGEE. Authors' processing steps: Cell counts per sample came from amplifying reference gene primers. The method was immunoSEQ multiplex PCR; TCRdb's version includes in-frame clones alone and lacks a portion of them. D and trimming come from the DNA, and the V and J calls and clone size come from that table. Of approximately 180,000 clones listed, 88% were seen once; the top ten hold around 4.8%. The sample was peripheral blood. The TCR sequence derives from a human donor in a cohort sampled during active COVID-19. The rearrangement joins TRBV9 to TRBJ1-2; possibly TRBD1 for D (5 bases). The DNA for the CDR3 is TGTGCCAGCAGCGTAGGGGGGGACTATGGCTACACCTTC. Translation: CASSVGGDYGYTF.